This TCR beta chain is from a study of post-analysis software for immune sequencing data. Regarding the study as a whole: Relative to controls, patients had five TRBV segments at higher frequency, with TRBV5-6, TRBV5-1 and TRBV20-1 among these.

Unique-molecular-identifier-tagged TCR beta cDNA libraries were used. TCRdb called the PCR reads again in MiXCR, with one record for every CDR3 protein. The sample lists over 250,000 distinct CDR3 sequences; 35% to 40% were seen once. A remark on this clonotype: Its target is not known. A much larger clonotype is one base distant, so this may be a read error.

This CDR3 is built from 15 residues. Germline trimming cut 7 bases from V and 4 bases from J; bases unmatched to any gene: 12. CDR1 SGHDT and CDR2 YYEEEE come from the germline V gene. This receptor was identified in a girl under 18 with multiple sclerosis. The rearrangement uses TRBV5-6 and TRBJ1-2; 8 nucleotides line up with TRBD1. Sequenced material: blood. CDR3 amino acids: CASGWTGTGPYGYTF. The CDR3 bases are TGTGCCAGCGGCTGGACGGGGACAGGTCCCTATGGCTACACCTTC.